This T cell receptor (beta chain) was profiled in a study of blood T cell repertoires in COVID-19. Study summary: T cells, B-cell-depleted T cells, or PBMCs provided the cDNA or gDNA that served as material.

The data were produced by immunoSEQ multiplex PCR, yet TCRdb's version contains in-frame clones alone and is incomplete. The sample lists tens of thousands of clones, just over 85% occurring once. CDR3 length: 13 amino acids. Trimming stripped 4 bases from V and 2 bases from J, with 11 bases between. Germline CDR1 and CDR2: GTSNPN and SVGIG (reference sequence). The origin of this receptor is a man aged 70 or older with acute or convalescent COVID-19. This chain uses TRBV30 with TRBJ1-1, with D unclear. The source material was peripheral blood. In DNA, the CDR3 is TGTGCCTGGAATCTCGGGAGTAACACTGAAGCTTTCTTT. Translation: CAWNLGSNTEAFF. The whole variable domain, remainder taken from reference TRBV30 and TRBJ1-1, is SQTIHQWPATLVQPVGSPLSLECTVEGTSNPNLYWYRQAAGRGLQLLFYSVGIGQISSEVPQNLSASRPQDRQFILSSKKLLLSDSGFYLCAWNLGSNTEAFFGQGTRLTVV.